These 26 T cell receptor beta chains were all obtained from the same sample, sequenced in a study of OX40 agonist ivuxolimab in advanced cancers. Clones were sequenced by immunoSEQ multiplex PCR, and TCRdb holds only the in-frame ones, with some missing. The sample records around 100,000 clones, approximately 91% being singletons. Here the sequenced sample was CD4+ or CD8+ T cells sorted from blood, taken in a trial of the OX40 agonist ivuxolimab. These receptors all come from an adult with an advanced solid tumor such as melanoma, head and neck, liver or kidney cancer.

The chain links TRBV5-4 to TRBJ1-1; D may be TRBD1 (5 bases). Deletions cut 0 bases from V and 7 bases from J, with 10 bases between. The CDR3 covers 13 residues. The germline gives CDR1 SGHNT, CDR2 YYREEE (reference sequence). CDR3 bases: TGTGCCAGCAGCTTGGAACAGGCTAGTGAAGCTTTCTTT. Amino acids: CASSLEQASEAFF.

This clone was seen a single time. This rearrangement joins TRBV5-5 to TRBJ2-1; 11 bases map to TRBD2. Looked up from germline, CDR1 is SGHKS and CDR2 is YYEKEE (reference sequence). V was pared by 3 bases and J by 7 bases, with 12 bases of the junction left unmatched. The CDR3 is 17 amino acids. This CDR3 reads CASSWTSGPPPRNEQFF. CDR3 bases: TGTGCCAGCAGCTGGACTAGCGGGCCTCCCCCGCGGAATGAGCAGTTCTTC.

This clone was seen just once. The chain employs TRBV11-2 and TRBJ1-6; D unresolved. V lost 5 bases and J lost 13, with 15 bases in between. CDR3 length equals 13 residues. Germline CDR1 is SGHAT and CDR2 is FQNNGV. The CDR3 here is CASSRREPFPLHF. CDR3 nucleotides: TGTGCCAGCAGCCGAAGGGAACCGTTTCCCCTCCACTTT.

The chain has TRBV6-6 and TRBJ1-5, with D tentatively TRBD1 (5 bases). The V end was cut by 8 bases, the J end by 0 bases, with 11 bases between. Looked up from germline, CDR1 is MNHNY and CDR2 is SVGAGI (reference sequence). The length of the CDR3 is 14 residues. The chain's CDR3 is CASGAGTSNQPQHF. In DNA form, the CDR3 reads TGTGCCAGCGGCGCAGGGACTAGCAATCAGCCCCAGCATTTT.

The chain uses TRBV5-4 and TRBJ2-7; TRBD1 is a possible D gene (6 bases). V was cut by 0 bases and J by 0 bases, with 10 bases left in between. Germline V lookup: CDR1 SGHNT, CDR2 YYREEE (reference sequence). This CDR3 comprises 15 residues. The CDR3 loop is CASSLGQDSSYEQYF. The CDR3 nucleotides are TGTGCCAGCAGCTTGGGGCAGGACAGCTCCTACGAGCAGTACTTC.

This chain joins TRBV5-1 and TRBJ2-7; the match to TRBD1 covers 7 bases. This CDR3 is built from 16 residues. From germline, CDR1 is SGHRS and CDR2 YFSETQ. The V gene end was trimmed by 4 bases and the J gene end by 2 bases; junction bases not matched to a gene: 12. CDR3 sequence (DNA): TGCGCCAGCAGCCCCGAAGGTTCAGGGGGTCCCTACGAGCAGTACTTC. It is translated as CASSPEGSGGPYEQYF.

The CDR3 DNA reads as TGTGCCAGCAGCCCAGGGTACGCATCCTACGAGCAGTACTTC. It encodes CASSPGYASYEQYF. This chain uses TRBV14 with TRBJ2-7; possibly TRBD1 for D (5 bases). V gave up 4 bases and J gave up 1 base, with 11 bases separating them. This CDR3 is built from 14 residues. Looked up from germline, CDR1 is SGHDN and CDR2 is FVKESK.

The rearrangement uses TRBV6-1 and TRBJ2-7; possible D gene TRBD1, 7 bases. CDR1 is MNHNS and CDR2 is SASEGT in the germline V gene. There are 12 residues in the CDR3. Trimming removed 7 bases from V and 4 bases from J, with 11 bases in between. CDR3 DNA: TGTGCCAGCAACAGGGGACTTTACGAGCAGTACTTC. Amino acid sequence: CASNRGLYEQYF.

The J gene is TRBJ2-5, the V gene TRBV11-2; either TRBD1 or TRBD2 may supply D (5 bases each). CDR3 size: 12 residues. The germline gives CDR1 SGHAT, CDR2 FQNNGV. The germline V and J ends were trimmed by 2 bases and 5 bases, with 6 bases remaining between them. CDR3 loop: CASSLWGETQYF. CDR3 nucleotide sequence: TGTGCCAGCAGCTTATGGGGGGAGACCCAGTACTTC.

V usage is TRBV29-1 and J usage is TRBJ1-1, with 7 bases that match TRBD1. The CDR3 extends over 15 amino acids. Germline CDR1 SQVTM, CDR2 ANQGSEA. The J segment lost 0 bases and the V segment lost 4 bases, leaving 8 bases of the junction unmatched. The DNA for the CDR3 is TGCAGCGTTGGGAGGGGGGGACAGTTGAACACTGAAGCTTTCTTT. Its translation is CSVGRGGQLNTEAFF.

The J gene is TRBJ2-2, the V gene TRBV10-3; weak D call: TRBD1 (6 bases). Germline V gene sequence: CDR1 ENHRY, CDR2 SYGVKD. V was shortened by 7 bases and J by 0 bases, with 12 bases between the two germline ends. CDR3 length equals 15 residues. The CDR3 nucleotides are TGTGCCATCAACACCGACAGGACGAACACCGGGGAGCTGTTTTTT. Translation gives CAINTDRTNTGELFF.

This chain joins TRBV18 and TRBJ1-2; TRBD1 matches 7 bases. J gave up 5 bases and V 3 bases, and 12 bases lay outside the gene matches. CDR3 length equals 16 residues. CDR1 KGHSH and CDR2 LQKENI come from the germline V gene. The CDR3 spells CASSPRDSRTGYGYTF. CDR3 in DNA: TGTGCCAGCTCACCTAGGGACAGTCGCACTGGGTATGGCTACACCTTC.

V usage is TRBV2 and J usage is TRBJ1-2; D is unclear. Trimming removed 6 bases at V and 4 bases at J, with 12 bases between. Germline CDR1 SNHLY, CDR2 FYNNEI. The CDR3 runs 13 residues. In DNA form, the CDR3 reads TGTGCCAGCAGAGCGGCTGCGGGCTATGGCTACACCTTC. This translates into CASRAAAGYGYTF.

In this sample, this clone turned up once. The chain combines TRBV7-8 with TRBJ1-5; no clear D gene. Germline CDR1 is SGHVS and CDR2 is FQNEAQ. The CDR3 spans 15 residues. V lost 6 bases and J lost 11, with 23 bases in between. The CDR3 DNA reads TGTGCCAGCAGACGTTGGACCCGGGAGCAATCAGCCCAGCATTTT. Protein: CASRRWTREQSAQHF.

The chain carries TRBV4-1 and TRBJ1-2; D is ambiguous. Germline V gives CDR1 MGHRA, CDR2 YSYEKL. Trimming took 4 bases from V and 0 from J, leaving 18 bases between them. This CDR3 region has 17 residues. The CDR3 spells CASSPRRTSASNYGYTF. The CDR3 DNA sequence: TGCGCCAGCAGCCCCCGGAGGACTTCAGCCTCTAACTATGGCTACACCTTC.

This chain's CDR3 is CASSPGLSGNTIYF. The DNA for the CDR3 is TGTGCCAGCAGCCCAGGACTCTCTGGAAACACCATATATTTT. The J gene is TRBJ1-3, the V gene TRBV16; D not resolved. The CDR3 covers 14 residues. V was trimmed by 4 bases and J by 0 bases, leaving 7 bases between them. Germline CDR1 and CDR2: KGHSY and FQNENV.

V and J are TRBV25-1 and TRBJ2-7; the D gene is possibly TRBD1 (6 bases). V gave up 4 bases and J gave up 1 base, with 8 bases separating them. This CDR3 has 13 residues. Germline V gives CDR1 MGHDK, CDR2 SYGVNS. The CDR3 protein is CASSGTGSYEQYF. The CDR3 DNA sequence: TGTGCCAGCAGTGGTACAGGGTCCTACGAGCAGTACTTC.

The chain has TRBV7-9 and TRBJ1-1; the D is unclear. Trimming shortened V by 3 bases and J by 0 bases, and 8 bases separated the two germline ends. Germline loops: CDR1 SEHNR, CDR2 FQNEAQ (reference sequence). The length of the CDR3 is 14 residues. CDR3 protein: CASSFGVMNTEAFF. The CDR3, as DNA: TGTGCCAGCAGCTTCGGGGTGATGAACACTGAAGCTTTCTTT. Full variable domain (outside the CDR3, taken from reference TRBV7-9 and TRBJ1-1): DTGVSQNPRHKITKRGQNVTFRCDPISEHNRLYWYRQTLGQGPEFLTYFQNEAQLEKSRLLSDRFSAERPKGSFSTLEIQRTEQGDSAMYLCASSFGVMNTEAFFGQGTRLTVV.

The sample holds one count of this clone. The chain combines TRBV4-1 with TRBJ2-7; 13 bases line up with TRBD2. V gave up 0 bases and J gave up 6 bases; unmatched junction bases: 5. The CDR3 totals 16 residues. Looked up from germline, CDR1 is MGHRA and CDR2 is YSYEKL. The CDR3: CASSQDRTSGSGEQYF. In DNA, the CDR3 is TGCGCCAGCAGCCAAGATCGGACTAGCGGGAGCGGCGAGCAGTACTTC.

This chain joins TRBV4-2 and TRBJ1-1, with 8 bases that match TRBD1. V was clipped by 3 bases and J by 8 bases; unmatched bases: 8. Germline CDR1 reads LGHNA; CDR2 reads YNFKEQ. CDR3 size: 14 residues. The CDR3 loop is CASSQDRVLAEAFF. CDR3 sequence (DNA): TGTGCCAGCAGCCAGGACAGGGTTTTGGCCGAAGCTTTCTTT.

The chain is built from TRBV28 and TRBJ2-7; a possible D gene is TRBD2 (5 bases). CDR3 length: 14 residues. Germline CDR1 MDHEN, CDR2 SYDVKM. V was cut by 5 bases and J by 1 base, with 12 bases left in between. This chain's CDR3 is CASSQPLVSYEQYF. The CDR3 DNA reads TGTGCCAGCAGTCAACCACTAGTTTCCTACGAGCAGTACTTC.

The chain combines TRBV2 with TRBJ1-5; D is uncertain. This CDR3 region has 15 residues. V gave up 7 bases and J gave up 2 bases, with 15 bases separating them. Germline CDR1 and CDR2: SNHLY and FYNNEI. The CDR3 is CASTAAAIRNQPQHF. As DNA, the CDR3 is TGTGCCAGCACCGCAGCGGCTATACGCAATCAGCCCCAGCATTTT.

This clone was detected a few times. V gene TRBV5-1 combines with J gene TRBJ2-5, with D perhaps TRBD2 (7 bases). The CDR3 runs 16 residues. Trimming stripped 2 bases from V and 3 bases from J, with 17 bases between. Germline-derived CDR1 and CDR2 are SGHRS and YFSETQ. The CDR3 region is CASSLGGVATKETQYF. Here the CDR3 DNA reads TGCGCCAGCAGCTTAGGGGGGGTAGCGACAAAAGAGACCCAGTACTTC.

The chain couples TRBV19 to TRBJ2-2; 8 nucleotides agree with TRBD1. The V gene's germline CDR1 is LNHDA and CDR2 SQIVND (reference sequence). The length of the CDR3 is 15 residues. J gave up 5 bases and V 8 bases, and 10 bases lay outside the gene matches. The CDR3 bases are TGTGCCAGTGAGTCAGGGGGCGCCGGAACCGGGGAGCTGTTTTTT. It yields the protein CASESGGAGTGELFF.

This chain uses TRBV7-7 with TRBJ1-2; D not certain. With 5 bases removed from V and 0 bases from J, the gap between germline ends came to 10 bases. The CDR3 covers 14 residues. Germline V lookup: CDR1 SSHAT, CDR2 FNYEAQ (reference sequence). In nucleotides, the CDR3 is TGTGCCAGCAGCGCCACTTCAACTAACTATGGCTACACCTTC. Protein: CASSATSTNYGYTF.

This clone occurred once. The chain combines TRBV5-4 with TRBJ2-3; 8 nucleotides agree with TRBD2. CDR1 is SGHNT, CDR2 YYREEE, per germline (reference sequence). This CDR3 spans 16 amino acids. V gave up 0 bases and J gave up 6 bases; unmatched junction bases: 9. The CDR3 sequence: CASSLARGGTRDTQYF. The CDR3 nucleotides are TGTGCCAGCAGCTTGGCCCGGGGGGGGACCCGGGATACGCAGTATTTT.